The rows below give T cell receptor beta chains drawn from one sample of a study of beta chain features in type 1 diabetes. The assay was immunoSEQ multiplex PCR, and TCRdb's table has in-frame clones only and misses some. The sample lists roughly 150,000 clones, around 8% occurring once. Sequenced input: central memory CD4+ T cells from blood. The receptors here all came from a woman in her forties with type 1 diabetes. Each CDR3 is given with its conserved first and last residue. The order of the fields is J gene, V gene, D gene, clone size, CDR3 protein, CDR3 DNA. D genes are given only for firm matches. Clone sizes are given selectively: once, few, many, or a class where the clone is expanded.

J gene: TRBJ1-1
V gene: TRBV6-5
D gene: NA
clone size: few
CDR3 protein: CASSFTGTLNTEAFF
CDR3 DNA: TGTGCCAGCAGTTTTACCGGGACACTGAACACTGAAGCTTTCTTT

J gene: TRBJ1-1
V gene: TRBV7-3
D gene: TRBD1
clone size: NA
CDR3 protein: CASSLSGTGVSNTEAFF
CDR3 DNA: TGTGCCAGCAGCCTTTCCGGGACAGGGGTGTCGAACACTGAAGCTTTCTTT

J gene: TRBJ2-7
V gene: TRBV28
D gene: NA
clone size: once
CDR3 protein: CASSPGSYEQYF
CDR3 DNA: TGTGCCAGCAGTCCCGGCTCCTACGAGCAGTACTTC

J gene: TRBJ2-1
V gene: TRBV9
D gene: NA
clone size: few
CDR3 protein: CASSGFSGPYNEQFF
CDR3 DNA: TGTGCCAGCAGCGGATTTAGCGGACCATACAATGAGCAGTTCTTC

J gene: TRBJ2-7
V gene: TRBV4-3
D gene: TRBD2
clone size: few
CDR3 protein: CASSPLGGRGGYEQYF
CDR3 DNA: TGCGCCAGCAGCCCCCTTGGCGGGAGGGGGGGCTACGAGCAGTACTTC

J gene: TRBJ2-2
V gene: TRBV19
D gene: NA
clone size: NA
CDR3 protein: CASRQAVTGELFF
CDR3 DNA: TGTGCCAGTCGACAGGCGGTCACCGGGGAGCTGTTTTTT

J gene: TRBJ1-2
V gene: TRBV4-3
D gene: TRBD1
clone size: NA
CDR3 protein: CASSPQGAYGYTF
CDR3 DNA: TGCGCCAGCAGCCCACAGGGGGCCTATGGCTACACCTTC

J gene: TRBJ1-1
V gene: TRBV25-1
D gene: NA
clone size: few
CDR3 protein: CASSESGYAEAFF
CDR3 DNA: TGTGCCAGCAGTGAGTCAGGGTACGCTGAAGCTTTCTTT

J gene: TRBJ1-1
V gene: TRBV30
D gene: NA
clone size: many
CDR3 protein: CAWTQSGEAFF
CDR3 DNA: TGTGCCTGGACCCAGTCAGGGGAAGCTTTCTTT

J gene: TRBJ1-2
V gene: TRBV7-2
D gene: NA
clone size: many
CDR3 protein: CASSTSSDSAYGYTF
CDR3 DNA: TGTGCCAGCAGCACCTCCTCGGACAGCGCATATGGCTACACCTTC

J gene: TRBJ1-2
V gene: TRBV19
D gene: NA
clone size: few
CDR3 protein: CASRDRYGYTF
CDR3 DNA: TGTGCCAGTAGAGATCGGTATGGCTACACCTTC

J gene: TRBJ2-4
V gene: TRBV7-8
D gene: TRBD2
clone size: few
CDR3 protein: CASSLAWAGGENIQYF
CDR3 DNA: TGTGCCAGCAGCTTAGCGTGGGCCGGGGGGGAAAACATTCAGTACTTC

J gene: TRBJ1-2
V gene: TRBV28
D gene: NA
clone size: many
CDR3 protein: CASSSEQGYDYGYTF
CDR3 DNA: TGTGCCAGCAGTTCGGAACAGGGTTACGACTATGGCTACACCTTC

J gene: TRBJ2-1
V gene: TRBV28
D gene: NA
clone size: medium-sized
CDR3 protein: CASSPSGAIYNEQFF
CDR3 DNA: TGTGCCAGCAGTCCGTCGGGAGCGATTTACAATGAGCAGTTCTTC

J gene: TRBJ2-5
V gene: TRBV19
D gene: TRBD1
clone size: few
CDR3 protein: CASKLQGSKETQYF
CDR3 DNA: TGTGCCAGTAAACTACAGGGGTCCAAAGAGACCCAGTACTTC

J gene: TRBJ2-3
V gene: TRBV4-1
D gene: TRBD2
clone size: few
CDR3 protein: CASSPQGASGADTQYF
CDR3 DNA: TGCGCCAGCAGCCCCCAAGGGGCTAGCGGGGCAGATACGCAGTATTTT

J gene: TRBJ2-5
V gene: TRBV19
D gene: NA
clone size: few
CDR3 protein: CASSISPGKTQYF
CDR3 DNA: TGTGCCAGTAGTATCAGCCCGGGAAAGACCCAGTACTTC

J gene: TRBJ1-4
V gene: TRBV29-1
D gene: TRBD1
clone size: few
CDR3 protein: CSAAGTGNGKLFF
CDR3 DNA: TGCAGCGCCGCCGGGACAGGGAACGGGAAACTGTTTTTT

J gene: TRBJ2-7
V gene: TRBV5-6
D gene: NA
clone size: NA
CDR3 protein: CASSFEDEQYF
CDR3 DNA: TGTGCCAGCAGCTTCGAGGACGAGCAGTACTTC

J gene: TRBJ2-2
V gene: TRBV7-9
D gene: NA
clone size: few
CDR3 protein: CASSLAEAGELFF
CDR3 DNA: TGTGCCAGCAGCTTGGCAGAGGCCGGGGAGCTGTTTTTT

J gene: TRBJ1-5
V gene: TRBV11-3
D gene: NA
clone size: NA
CDR3 protein: CASSPGRVGEQPQHF
CDR3 DNA: TGTGCCAGCAGCCCCGGGCGGGTCGGGGAGCAGCCCCAGCATTTT

J gene: TRBJ2-7
V gene: TRBV29-1
D gene: NA
clone size: few
CDR3 protein: CSVERDSYEQYF
CDR3 DNA: TGCAGCGTTGAGCGGGACTCCTACGAGCAGTACTTC

J gene: TRBJ2-5
V gene: TRBV23-1
D gene: NA
clone size: many
CDR3 protein: CASSPTGYQETQYF
CDR3 DNA: TGCGCCAGCAGTCCAACAGGGTACCAAGAGACCCAGTACTTC

J gene: TRBJ1-1
V gene: TRBV7-9
D gene: NA
clone size: few
CDR3 protein: CASSEGVRNTEAFF
CDR3 DNA: TGTGCCAGCAGTGAGGGGGTCCGGAACACTGAAGCTTTCTTT

J gene: TRBJ1-1
V gene: TRBV7-6
D gene: NA
clone size: NA
CDR3 protein: CASSRQGNTEAFF
CDR3 DNA: TGTGCCAGCAGCCGTCAGGGAAACACTGAAGCTTTCTTT

J gene: TRBJ2-1
V gene: TRBV11-1
D gene: TRBD1
clone size: many
CDR3 protein: CASSQTGTGDNEQFF
CDR3 DNA: TGTGCCAGCAGCCAGACAGGGACAGGGGACAATGAGCAGTTCTTC

J gene: TRBJ1-1
V gene: TRBV15
D gene: NA
clone size: NA
CDR3 protein: CATSRGLGQTVNTEAFF
CDR3 DNA: TGTGCCACCAGCAGAGGACTTGGACAGACTGTGAACACTGAAGCTTTCTTT

J gene: TRBJ2-1
V gene: TRBV7-9
D gene: NA
clone size: NA
CDR3 protein: CASSPGLSSYNEQFF
CDR3 DNA: TGTGCCAGCAGCCCGGGACTGAGCTCCTACAATGAGCAGTTCTTC

J gene: TRBJ2-3
V gene: TRBV4-3
D gene: NA
clone size: many
CDR3 protein: CASSQVYGLPPDTQYF
CDR3 DNA: TGCGCCAGCAGCCAAGTGTACGGACTCCCCCCAGATACGCAGTATTTT

J gene: TRBJ2-7
V gene: TRBV7-2
D gene: TRBD2
clone size: few
CDR3 protein: CASSFASGGRYEQYF
CDR3 DNA: TGTGCCAGCAGCTTTGCTTCGGGAGGGCGGTACGAGCAGTACTTC

J gene: TRBJ2-1
V gene: TRBV5-1
D gene: TRBD1
clone size: few
CDR3 protein: CASSVDRGGSNEQFF
CDR3 DNA: TGCGCCAGCAGCGTAGACAGGGGTGGAAGCAATGAGCAGTTCTTC

J gene: TRBJ2-6
V gene: TRBV15
D gene: NA
clone size: NA
CDR3 protein: CATSRDHSGTGANVLTF
CDR3 DNA: TGTGCCACCAGCAGAGATCATTCGGGGACTGGGGCCAACGTCCTGACTTTC

J gene: TRBJ1-1
V gene: TRBV28
D gene: NA
clone size: NA
CDR3 protein: CASSPTGRYTEAFF
CDR3 DNA: TGTGCCAGCAGTCCTACAGGTCGGTACACTGAAGCTTTCTTT

J gene: TRBJ1-1
V gene: TRBV18
D gene: TRBD1
clone size: NA
CDR3 protein: CASSTGTGSAEAFF
CDR3 DNA: TGTGCCAGCTCAACGGGGACAGGGAGCGCTGAAGCTTTCTTT

J gene: TRBJ1-2
V gene: TRBV7-8
D gene: NA
clone size: few
CDR3 protein: CASSLAGEGYGYTF
CDR3 DNA: TGTGCCAGCAGCTTAGCGGGAGAGGGCTATGGCTACACCTTC

J gene: TRBJ1-6
V gene: TRBV27
D gene: NA
clone size: NA
CDR3 protein: CASSFVGQYNSPLHF
CDR3 DNA: TGTGCCAGCAGTTTTGTCGGACAGTATAATTCACCCCTCCACTTT

J gene: TRBJ1-5
V gene: TRBV5-6
D gene: NA
clone size: NA
CDR3 protein: CASSLSGFGNQPQHF
CDR3 DNA: TGTGCCAGCAGCCTATCGGGATTTGGCAATCAGCCCCAGCATTTT

J gene: TRBJ2-7
V gene: TRBV7-2
D gene: NA
clone size: few
CDR3 protein: CASSPQGNGEQYF
CDR3 DNA: TGTGCCAGCAGCCCCCAGGGCAACGGCGAGCAGTACTTC

J gene: TRBJ2-5
V gene: TRBV28
D gene: TRBD1
clone size: few
CDR3 protein: CASSPRQGQETQYF
CDR3 DNA: TGTGCCAGCAGCCCTCGACAGGGCCAAGAGACCCAGTACTTC

J gene: TRBJ1-2
V gene: TRBV7-2
D gene: TRBD1
clone size: few
CDR3 protein: CASSSGTGGFGYTF
CDR3 DNA: TGTGCCAGCAGCTCCGGGACAGGGGGGTTTGGCTACACCTTC

J gene: TRBJ2-5
V gene: TRBV5-4
D gene: TRBD2
clone size: NA
CDR3 protein: CASSLTSGTRGTQYF
CDR3 DNA: TGTGCCAGCAGCTTGACTAGCGGGACGAGGGGGACCCAGTACTTC

J gene: TRBJ1-5
V gene: TRBV2
D gene: TRBD1
clone size: NA
CDR3 protein: CASRQGAQGNQPQHF
CDR3 DNA: TGTGCCAGCAGACAGGGGGCCCAGGGCAATCAGCCCCAGCATTTT

J gene: TRBJ2-7
V gene: TRBV5-6
D gene: NA
clone size: few
CDR3 protein: CASSLGAGVSLYEQYF
CDR3 DNA: TGTGCCAGCAGCTTAGGTGCAGGGGTCTCCTTGTACGAGCAGTACTTC

J gene: TRBJ2-7
V gene: TRBV15
D gene: NA
clone size: NA
CDR3 protein: CATSTIQQSSYEQYF
CDR3 DNA: TGTGCCACCAGCACTATCCAACAGAGCTCCTACGAGCAGTACTTC

J gene: TRBJ1-6
V gene: TRBV27
D gene: NA
clone size: few
CDR3 protein: CASRDYNSPLHF
CDR3 DNA: TGTGCCTCTCGAGATTATAATTCACCCCTCCACTTT

J gene: TRBJ1-3
V gene: TRBV5-4
D gene: NA
clone size: NA
CDR3 protein: CASSSDTFSGNTIYF
CDR3 DNA: TGTGCCAGCAGCTCGGACACCTTCTCTGGAAACACCATATATTTT

J gene: TRBJ2-5
V gene: TRBV28
D gene: NA
clone size: NA
CDR3 protein: CASSLGWQRFQETQYF
CDR3 DNA: TGTGCCAGCAGTTTAGGATGGCAGCGTTTCCAAGAGACCCAGTACTTC

J gene: TRBJ2-1
V gene: TRBV28
D gene: NA
clone size: NA
CDR3 protein: CASSSEGDNFYNEQFF
CDR3 DNA: TGTGCCAGCAGTTCGGAAGGGGATAACTTCTACAATGAGCAGTTCTTC

J gene: TRBJ1-1
V gene: TRBV5-4
D gene: TRBD1
clone size: few
CDR3 protein: CASSLWDRNTEAFF
CDR3 DNA: TGTGCCAGCAGCTTGTGGGACAGGAACACTGAAGCTTTCTTT

J gene: TRBJ1-2
V gene: TRBV4-1
D gene: NA
clone size: NA
CDR3 protein: CASSQPDYGYTF
CDR3 DNA: TGCGCCAGCAGCCAACCTGACTATGGCTACACCTTC

J gene: TRBJ2-3
V gene: TRBV7-9
D gene: NA
clone size: few
CDR3 protein: CASSLTEYTDTQYF
CDR3 DNA: TGTGCCAGCAGCTTAACGGAGTACACAGATACGCAGTATTTT

J gene: TRBJ2-7
V gene: TRBV28
D gene: NA
clone size: few
CDR3 protein: CASSLAVGGTGIYEQYF
CDR3 DNA: TGTGCCAGCAGTTTGGCCGTCGGGGGGACAGGAATATACGAGCAGTACTTC

J gene: TRBJ2-7
V gene: TRBV7-2
D gene: TRBD1
clone size: few
CDR3 protein: CASSRDRFSSYEQYF
CDR3 DNA: TGTGCCAGCAGCCGGGACAGGTTCTCATCATACGAGCAGTACTTC

J gene: TRBJ2-7
V gene: TRBV5-4
D gene: NA
clone size: NA
CDR3 protein: CASGKQGSYEQYF
CDR3 DNA: TGTGCCAGTGGAAAGCAGGGTTCCTACGAGCAGTACTTC

J gene: TRBJ1-5
V gene: TRBV6-5
D gene: NA
clone size: few
CDR3 protein: CASSSGGKQPQHF
CDR3 DNA: TGTGCCAGCAGTTCCGGGGGGAAGCAGCCCCAGCATTTT

J gene: TRBJ2-2
V gene: TRBV5-4
D gene: TRBD1
clone size: few
CDR3 protein: CASTQQTGDLTGELFF
CDR3 DNA: TGCGCCAGCACCCAACAGACAGGGGACCTCACCGGGGAGCTGTTTTTT

J gene: TRBJ2-1
V gene: TRBV18
D gene: NA
clone size: NA
CDR3 protein: CASSVMTTSYNEQFF
CDR3 DNA: TGTGCCAGCTCAGTCATGACTACCTCCTACAATGAGCAGTTCTTC

J gene: TRBJ2-3
V gene: TRBV13
D gene: TRBD2
clone size: few
CDR3 protein: CASSTSSGSTDTQYF
CDR3 DNA: TGTGCCAGCAGCACAAGTAGCGGGAGCACAGATACGCAGTATTTT

J gene: TRBJ2-1
V gene: TRBV19
D gene: NA
clone size: many
CDR3 protein: CASSGTGGLEFF
CDR3 DNA: TGTGCCAGTAGTGGGACGGGGGGCCTGGAGTTCTTC